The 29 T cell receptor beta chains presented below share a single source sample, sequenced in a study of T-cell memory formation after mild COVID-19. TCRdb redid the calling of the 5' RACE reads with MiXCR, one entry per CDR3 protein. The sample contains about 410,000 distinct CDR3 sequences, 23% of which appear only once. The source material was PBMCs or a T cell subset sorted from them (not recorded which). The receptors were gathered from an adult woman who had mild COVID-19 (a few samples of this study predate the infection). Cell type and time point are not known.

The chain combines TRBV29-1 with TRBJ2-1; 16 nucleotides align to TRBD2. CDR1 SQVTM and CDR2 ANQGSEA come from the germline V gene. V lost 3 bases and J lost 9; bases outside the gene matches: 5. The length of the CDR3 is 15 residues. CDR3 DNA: TGCAGCGTTGACGGGACTAGCGGGGGGGCCAGTGAGCAGTTCTTC. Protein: CSVDGTSGGASEQFF.

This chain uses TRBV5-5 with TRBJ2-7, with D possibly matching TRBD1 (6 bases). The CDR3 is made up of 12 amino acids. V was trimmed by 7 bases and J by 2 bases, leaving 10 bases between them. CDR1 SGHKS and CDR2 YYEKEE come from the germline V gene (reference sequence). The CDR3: CASAGAAYEQYF. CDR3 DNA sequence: TGTGCCAGCGCAGGGGCCGCCTACGAGCAGTACTTC.

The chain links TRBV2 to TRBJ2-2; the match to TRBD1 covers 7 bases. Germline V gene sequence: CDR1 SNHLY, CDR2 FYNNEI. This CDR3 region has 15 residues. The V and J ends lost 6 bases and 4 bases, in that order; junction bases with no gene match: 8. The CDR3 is CASRGDSFFTGELFF. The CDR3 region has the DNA TGTGCCAGCAGAGGGGACAGTTTTTTCACCGGGGAGCTGTTTTTT. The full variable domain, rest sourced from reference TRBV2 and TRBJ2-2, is EPEVTQTPSHQVTQMGQEVILRCVPISNHLYFYWYRQILGQKVEFLVSFYNNEISEKSEIFDDQFSVERPDGSNFTLKIRSTKLEDSAMYFCASRGDSFFTGELFFGEGSRLTVL.

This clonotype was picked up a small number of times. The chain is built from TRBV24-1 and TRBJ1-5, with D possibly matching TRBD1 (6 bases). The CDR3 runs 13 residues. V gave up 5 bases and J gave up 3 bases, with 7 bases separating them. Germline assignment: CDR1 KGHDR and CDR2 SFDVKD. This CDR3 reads CATSGTDNQPQHF. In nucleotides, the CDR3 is TGTGCCACCAGTGGGACAGACAATCAGCCCCAGCATTTT.

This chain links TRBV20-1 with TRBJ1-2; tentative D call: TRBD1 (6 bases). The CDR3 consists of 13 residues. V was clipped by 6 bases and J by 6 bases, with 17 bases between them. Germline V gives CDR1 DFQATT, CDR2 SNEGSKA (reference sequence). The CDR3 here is CSARASGDNGYTF. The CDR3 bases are TGCAGTGCCAGGGCCTCAGGGGATAATGGCTACACCTTC.

DNA for the CDR3: TGCGCCAGCAGCTTGGGACAGGGAACCACAGATACGCAGTATTTT. Protein product: CASSLGQGTTDTQYF. J is TRBJ2-3 and V is TRBV5-1, with TRBD1 matching over 7 bases. Trimming at V came to 0 bases and at J to 2 bases, leaving 3 bases not matched to a gene. CDR1 is SGHRS, CDR2 YFSETQ, per germline. This CDR3 has 15 amino acids. The whole variable domain, remainder taken from reference TRBV5-1 and TRBJ2-3, is KAGVTQTPRYLIKTRGQQVTLSCSPISGHRSVSWYQQTPGQGLQFLFEYFSETQRNKGNFPGRFSGRQFSNSRSEMNVSTLELGDSALYLCASSLGQGTTDTQYFGPGTRLTVL.

The CDR3: CSAPSGRTQYF. CDR3 DNA: TGCAGCGCCCCATCCGGGCGAACCCAGTACTTC. The chain has TRBV29-1 and TRBJ2-5; no reliable D call. The CDR3 loop spans 11 amino acids. Deletions cut 7 bases from V and 8 bases from J, with 14 bases between. Per the germline V gene, CDR1 is SQVTM and CDR2 is ANQGSEA.

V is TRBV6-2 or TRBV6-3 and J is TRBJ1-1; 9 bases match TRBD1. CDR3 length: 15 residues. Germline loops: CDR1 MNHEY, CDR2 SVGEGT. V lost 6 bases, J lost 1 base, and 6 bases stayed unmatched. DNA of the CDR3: TGTGCCAGCAGGCGGGACAGGGTGGCGAACACTGAAGCTTTCTTT. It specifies CASRRDRVANTEAFF.

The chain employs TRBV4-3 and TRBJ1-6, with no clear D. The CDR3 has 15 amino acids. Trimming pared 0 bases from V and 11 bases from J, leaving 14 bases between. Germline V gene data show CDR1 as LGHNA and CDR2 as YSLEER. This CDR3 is CASSQDFGSLAPLHF. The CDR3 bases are TGCGCCAGCAGCCAAGATTTCGGATCCCTAGCACCCCTCCACTTT.

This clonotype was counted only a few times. The CDR3 DNA follows: TGTGCCAGCAGTGAGGAGGGGGGCTCCTACAATGAGCAGTTCTTC. It yields the protein CASSEEGGSYNEQFF. The chain couples TRBV25-1 to TRBJ2-1, with D possibly being TRBD1 or TRBD2 (6 bases each). CDR1 and CDR2 (germline): MGHDK, SYGVNS. The CDR3 runs to 15 residues. V lost 3 bases and J 0 bases, leaving 9 bases between the germline ends.

Here the CDR3 DNA reads TGTGCCAGCAGTTTACCTTCGGACAGGGTCAGTGAGCAGTTCTTC. It is translated as CASSLPSDRVSEQFF. This rearrangement joins TRBV12-3 or TRBV12-4 to TRBJ2-1; TRBD1 agrees at 8 bases. J lost 9 bases, V lost 2 bases, and 9 bases had no gene match. The CDR3 spans 15 residues.

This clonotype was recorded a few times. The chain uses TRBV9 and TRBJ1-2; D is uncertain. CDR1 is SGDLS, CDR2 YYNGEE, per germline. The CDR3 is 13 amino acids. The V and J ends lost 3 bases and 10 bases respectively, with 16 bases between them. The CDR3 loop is CASSAQSGSVYTF. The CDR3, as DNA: TGTGCCAGCAGCGCACAGAGCGGGTCAGTCTACACCTTC.

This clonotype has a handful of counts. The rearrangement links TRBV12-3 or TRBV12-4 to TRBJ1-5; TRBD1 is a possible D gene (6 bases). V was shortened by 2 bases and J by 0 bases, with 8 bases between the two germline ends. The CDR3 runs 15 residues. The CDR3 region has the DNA TGTGCCAGCAGTTTACACAGGGTTAGCAATCAGCCCCAGCATTTT. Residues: CASSLHRVSNQPQHF.

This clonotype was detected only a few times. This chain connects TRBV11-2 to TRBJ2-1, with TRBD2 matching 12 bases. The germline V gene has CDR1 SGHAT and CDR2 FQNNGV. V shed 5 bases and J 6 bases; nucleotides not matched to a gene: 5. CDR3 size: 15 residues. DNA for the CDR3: TGTGCCAGCAGCCGGACTAGCGGGGCGCTCAATGAGCAGTTCTTC. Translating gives CASSRTSGALNEQFF. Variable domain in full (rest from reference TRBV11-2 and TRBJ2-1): EAGVAQSPRYKIIEKRQSVAFWCNPISGHATLYWYQQILGQGPKLLIQFQNNGVVDDSQLPKDRFSAERLKGVDSTLKIQPAKLEDSAVYLCASSRTSGALNEQFFGPGTRLTVL.

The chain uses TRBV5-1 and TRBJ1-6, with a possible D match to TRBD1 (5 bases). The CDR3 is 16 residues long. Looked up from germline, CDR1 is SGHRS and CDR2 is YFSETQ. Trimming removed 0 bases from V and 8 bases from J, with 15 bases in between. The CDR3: CASSLDLTRGDSPLHF. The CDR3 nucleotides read TGCGCCAGCAGCTTGGATTTGACGCGGGGGGATTCACCCCTCCACTTT.

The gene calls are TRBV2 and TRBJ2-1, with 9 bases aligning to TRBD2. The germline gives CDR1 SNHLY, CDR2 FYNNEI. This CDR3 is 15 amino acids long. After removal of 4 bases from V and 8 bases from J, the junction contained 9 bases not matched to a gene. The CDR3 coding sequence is TGTGCCAGCAGTGCCGGGCCGGGACTAGCAGATGAGCAGTTCTTC. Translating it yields CASSAGPGLADEQFF.

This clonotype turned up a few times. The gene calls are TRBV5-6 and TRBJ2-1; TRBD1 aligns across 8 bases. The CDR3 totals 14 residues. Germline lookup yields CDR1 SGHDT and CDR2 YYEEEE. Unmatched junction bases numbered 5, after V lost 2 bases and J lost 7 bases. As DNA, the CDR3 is TGTGCCAGCAGCTTAGGGACAGGCCTGAATGAGCAGTTCTTC. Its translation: CASSLGTGLNEQFF.

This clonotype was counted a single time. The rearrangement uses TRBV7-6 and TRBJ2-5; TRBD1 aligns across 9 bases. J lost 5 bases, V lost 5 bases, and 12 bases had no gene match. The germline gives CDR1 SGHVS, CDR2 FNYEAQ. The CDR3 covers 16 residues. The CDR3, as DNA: TGTGCCAGCAGCCTCGGACAGGGGATACCCTCGGAGACCCAGTACTTC. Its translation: CASSLGQGIPSETQYF. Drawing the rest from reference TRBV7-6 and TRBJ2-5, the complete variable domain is GAGVSQSPRYKVTKRGQDVALRCDPISGHVSLYWYRQALGQGPEFLTYFNYEAQQDKSGLPNDRFSAERPEGSISTLTIQRTEQRDSAMYRCASSLGQGIPSETQYFGPGTRLLVL.

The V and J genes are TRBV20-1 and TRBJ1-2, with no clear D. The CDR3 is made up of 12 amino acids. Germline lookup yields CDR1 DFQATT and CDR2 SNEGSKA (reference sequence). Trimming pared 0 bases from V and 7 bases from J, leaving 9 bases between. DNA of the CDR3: TGCAGTGCTAGAGATGTAAGCGGTGGCTACACCTTC. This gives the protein CSARDVSGGYTF.

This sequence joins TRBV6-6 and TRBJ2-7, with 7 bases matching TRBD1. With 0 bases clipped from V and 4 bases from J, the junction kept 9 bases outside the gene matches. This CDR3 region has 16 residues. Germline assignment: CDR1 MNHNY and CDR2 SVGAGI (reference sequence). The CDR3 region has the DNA TGTGCCAGCAGTTACTCCACCACAGGGGCCGTTTACGAGCAGTACTTC. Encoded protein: CASSYSTTGAVYEQYF.

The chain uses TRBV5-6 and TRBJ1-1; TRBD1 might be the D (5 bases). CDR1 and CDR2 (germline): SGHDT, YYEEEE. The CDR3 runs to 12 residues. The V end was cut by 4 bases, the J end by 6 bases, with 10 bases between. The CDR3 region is CASSPGTPEAFF. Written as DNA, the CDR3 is TGTGCCAGCAGCCCCGGGACGCCTGAAGCTTTCTTT.

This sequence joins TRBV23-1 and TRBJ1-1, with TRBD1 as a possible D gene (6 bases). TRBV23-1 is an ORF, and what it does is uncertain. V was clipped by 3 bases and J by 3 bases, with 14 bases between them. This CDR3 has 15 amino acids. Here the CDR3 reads CASSHPQGGDTEAFF. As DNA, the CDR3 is TGCGCCAGCAGTCACCCACAGGGTGGGGACACTGAAGCTTTCTTT.

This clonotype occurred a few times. The CDR3 nucleotides read TGTGCCAGCACCCCCGGACTAGCGGGGGCCCGACCAACAGATACGCAGTATTTT. Residues: CASTPGLAGARPTDTQYF. The chain uses TRBV7-9 and TRBJ2-3, with 13 bases fitting TRBD2. The V segment lost 7 bases and the J segment 3 bases; nucleotides outside the gene matches: 13. Germline CDR1 reads SEHNR; CDR2 reads FQNEAQ (reference sequence). The CDR3 extends over 18 amino acids.

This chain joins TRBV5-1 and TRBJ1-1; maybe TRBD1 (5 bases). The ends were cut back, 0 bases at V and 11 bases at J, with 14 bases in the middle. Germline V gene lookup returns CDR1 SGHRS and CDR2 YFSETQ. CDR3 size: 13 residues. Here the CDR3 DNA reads TGCGCCAGCAGCTTGGCGGGACTAAGTGGGGCTTTCTTT. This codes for CASSLAGLSGAFF.

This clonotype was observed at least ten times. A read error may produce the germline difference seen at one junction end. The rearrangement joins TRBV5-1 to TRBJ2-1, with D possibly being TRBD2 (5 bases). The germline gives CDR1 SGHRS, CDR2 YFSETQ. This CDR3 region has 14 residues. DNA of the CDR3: TGTGCCAGCAGCTTAGGGAGCTCCTACAATGAGCAGTTCTTC. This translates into CASSLGSSYNEQFF.

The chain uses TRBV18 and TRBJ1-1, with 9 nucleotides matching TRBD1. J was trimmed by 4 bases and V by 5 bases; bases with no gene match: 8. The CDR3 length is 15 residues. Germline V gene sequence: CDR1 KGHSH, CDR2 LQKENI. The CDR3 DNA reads TGTGCCAGCTCAACCGGGACAGGGATGGGCACTGAAGCTTTCTTT. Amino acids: CASSTGTGMGTEAFF.

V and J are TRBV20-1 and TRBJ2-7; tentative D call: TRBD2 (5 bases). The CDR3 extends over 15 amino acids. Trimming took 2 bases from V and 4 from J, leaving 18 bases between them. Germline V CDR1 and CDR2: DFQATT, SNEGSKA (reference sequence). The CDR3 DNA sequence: TGCAGTGCTAGATTTGGACTGGACGGGCGTTACGAGCAGTACTTC. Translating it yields CSARFGLDGRYEQYF.

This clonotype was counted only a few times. In DNA form, the CDR3 reads TGTGCCAGCGGACAGGTCGACACTGAAGCTTTCTTT. Residues: CASGQVDTEAFF. The V gene is TRBV7-9, the J gene TRBJ1-1; 7 bases match TRBD1. Germline V gives CDR1 SEHNR, CDR2 FQNEAQ (reference sequence). V was clipped by 8 bases and J by 3 bases; unmatched bases: 3. This CDR3 is built from 12 residues.

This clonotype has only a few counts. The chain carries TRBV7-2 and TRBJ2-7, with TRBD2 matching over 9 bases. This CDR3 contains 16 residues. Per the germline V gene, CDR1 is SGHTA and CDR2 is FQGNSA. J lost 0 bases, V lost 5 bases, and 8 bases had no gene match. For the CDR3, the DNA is TGTGCCAGCAGCCAATGGTTAGCGGGAGACTCCTACGAGCAGTACTTC. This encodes CASSQWLAGDSYEQYF.